The sequence of this T cell receptor (beta chain) was determined in a study of OX40 agonist ivuxolimab in advanced cancers. Background on the study: With a range of roughly 20 to 90, age averaged roughly 61 years, and 75% to 90% were male. Study findings and constraints: Those patients achieving a partial response at 0.1-3.0 mg/kg showed among the lowest clonal expansion.

J gave up 8 bases and V 3 bases, and 11 bases lay outside the gene matches. The CDR3 sequence is 16 residues long. Germline V gene sequence: CDR1 SGHRS, CDR2 YFSETQ. Sequencing used immunoSEQ multiplex PCR; TCRdb keeps in-frame clones, though not all of them. The repertoire holds roughly 75,000 clones, approximately 90% seen once, with approximately 3% in the top ten. Note on this clone: Its matching antigen is unknown.

This chain links TRBV5-1 with TRBJ1-4, with 9 positions matching TRBD1. Sequenced material: CD4+ or CD8+ T cells sorted from blood, taken in a trial of the OX40 agonist ivuxolimab. This receptor was identified in an adult with an advanced solid tumor such as melanoma, head and neck, liver or kidney cancer. CDR3 sequence reads: CASSWNPGQGLEKLFF. CDR3 bases: TGCGCCAGCAGCTGGAACCCGGGACAGGGTTTGGAAAAACTGTTTTTT.